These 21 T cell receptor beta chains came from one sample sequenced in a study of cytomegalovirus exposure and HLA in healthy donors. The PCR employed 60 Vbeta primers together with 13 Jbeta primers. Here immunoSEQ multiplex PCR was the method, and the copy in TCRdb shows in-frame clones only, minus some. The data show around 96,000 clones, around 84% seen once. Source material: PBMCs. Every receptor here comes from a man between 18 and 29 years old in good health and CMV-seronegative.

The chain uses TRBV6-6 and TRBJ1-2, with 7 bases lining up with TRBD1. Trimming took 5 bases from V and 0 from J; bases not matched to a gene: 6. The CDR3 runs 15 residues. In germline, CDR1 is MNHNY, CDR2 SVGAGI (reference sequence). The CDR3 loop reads CASSIQGPSNYGYTF. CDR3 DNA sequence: TGTGCCAGCAGTATACAGGGGCCCTCTAACTATGGCTACACCTTC.

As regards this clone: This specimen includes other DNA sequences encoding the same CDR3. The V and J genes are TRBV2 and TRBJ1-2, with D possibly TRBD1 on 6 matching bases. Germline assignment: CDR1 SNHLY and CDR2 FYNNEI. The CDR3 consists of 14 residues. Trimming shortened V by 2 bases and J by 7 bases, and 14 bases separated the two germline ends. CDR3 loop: CASSELDSNPGYTF. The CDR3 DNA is TGTGCCAGCAGTGAACTGGACAGCAACCCTGGCTACACCTTC.

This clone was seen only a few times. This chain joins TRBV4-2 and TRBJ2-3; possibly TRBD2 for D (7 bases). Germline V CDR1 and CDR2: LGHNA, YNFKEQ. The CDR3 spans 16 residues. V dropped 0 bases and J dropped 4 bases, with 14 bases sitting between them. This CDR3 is CASSQDRGAGADTQYF. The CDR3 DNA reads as TGTGCCAGCAGCCAAGATCGGGGGGCCGGCGCAGATACGCAGTATTTT.

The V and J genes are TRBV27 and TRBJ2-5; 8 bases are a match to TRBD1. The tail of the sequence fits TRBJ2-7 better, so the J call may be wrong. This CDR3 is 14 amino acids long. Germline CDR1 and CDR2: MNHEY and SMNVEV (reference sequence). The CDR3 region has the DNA TGTGCCAGCAGTTCATGGACAGGGAGGTACGAGCAGTACTTC. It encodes CASSSWTGRYEQYF.

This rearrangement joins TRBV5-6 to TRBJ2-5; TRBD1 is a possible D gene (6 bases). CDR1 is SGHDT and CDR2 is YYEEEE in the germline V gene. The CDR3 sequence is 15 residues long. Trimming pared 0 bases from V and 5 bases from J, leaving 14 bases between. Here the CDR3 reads CASSLDSAGEETQYF. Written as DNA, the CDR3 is TGTGCCAGCAGCTTGGATTCGGCAGGGGAGGAGACCCAGTACTTC.

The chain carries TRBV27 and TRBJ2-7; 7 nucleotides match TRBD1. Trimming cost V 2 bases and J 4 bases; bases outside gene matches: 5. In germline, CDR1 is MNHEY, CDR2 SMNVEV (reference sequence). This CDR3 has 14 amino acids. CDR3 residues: CASSLVQGEYEQYF. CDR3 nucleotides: TGTGCCAGCAGTTTAGTCCAGGGGGAGTACGAGCAGTACTTC.

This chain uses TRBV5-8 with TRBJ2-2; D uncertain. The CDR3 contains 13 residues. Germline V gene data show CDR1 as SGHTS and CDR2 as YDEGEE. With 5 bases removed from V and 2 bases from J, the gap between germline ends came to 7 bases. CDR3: CASSTTNTGELFF. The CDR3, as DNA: TGTGCCAGCAGTACAACAAACACCGGGGAGCTGTTTTTT.

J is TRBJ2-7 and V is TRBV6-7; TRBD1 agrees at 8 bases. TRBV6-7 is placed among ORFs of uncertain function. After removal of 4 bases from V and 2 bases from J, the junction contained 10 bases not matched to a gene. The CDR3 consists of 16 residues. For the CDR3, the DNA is TGTGCCAGCAGTTCCAGGGGGCTGCTTGTTACCTACGAGCAGTACTTC. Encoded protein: CASSSRGLLVTYEQYF.

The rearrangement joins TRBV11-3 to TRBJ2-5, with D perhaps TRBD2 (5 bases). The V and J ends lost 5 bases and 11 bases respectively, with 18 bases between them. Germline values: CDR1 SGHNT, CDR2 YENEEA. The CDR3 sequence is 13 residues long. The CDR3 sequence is CASSDGGLGEQYF. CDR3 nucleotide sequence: TGTGCCAGCAGCGACGGCGGGTTGGGTGAGCAGTACTTC.

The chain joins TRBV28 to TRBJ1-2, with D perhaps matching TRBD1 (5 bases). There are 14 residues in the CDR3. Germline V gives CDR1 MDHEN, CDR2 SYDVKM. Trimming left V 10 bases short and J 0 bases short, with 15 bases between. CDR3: CATRAGGSNYGYTF. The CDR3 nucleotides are TGTGCCACCAGGGCGGGGGGTTCTAACTATGGCTACACCTTC.

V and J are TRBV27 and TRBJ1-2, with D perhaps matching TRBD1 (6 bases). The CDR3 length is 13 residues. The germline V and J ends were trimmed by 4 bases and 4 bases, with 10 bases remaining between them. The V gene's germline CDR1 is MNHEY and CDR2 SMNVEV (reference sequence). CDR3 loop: CASSYTGTYGYTF. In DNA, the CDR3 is TGTGCCAGCAGTTATACAGGGACCTATGGCTACACCTTC.

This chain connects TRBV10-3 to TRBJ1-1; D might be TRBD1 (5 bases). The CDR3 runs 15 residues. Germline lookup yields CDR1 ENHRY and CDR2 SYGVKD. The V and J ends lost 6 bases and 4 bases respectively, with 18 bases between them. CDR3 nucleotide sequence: TGTGCCATCAGCGGGGTAGGGCTGGGGGGCACTGAAGCTTTCTTT. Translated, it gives CAISGVGLGGTEAFF.

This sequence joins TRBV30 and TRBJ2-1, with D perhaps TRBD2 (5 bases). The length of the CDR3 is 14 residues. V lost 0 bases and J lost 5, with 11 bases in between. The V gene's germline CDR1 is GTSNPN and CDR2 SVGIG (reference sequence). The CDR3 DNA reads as TGTGCCTGGAGTGTACTGGACTTTGACAATGAGCAGTTCTTC. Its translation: CAWSVLDFDNEQFF.

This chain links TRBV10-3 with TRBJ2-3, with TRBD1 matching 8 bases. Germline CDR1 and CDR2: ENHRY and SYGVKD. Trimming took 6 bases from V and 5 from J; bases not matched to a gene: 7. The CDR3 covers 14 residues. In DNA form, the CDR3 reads TGTGCCATCAGCGACAGGGGCCGGGAAGATACGCAGTATTTT. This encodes CAISDRGREDTQYF.

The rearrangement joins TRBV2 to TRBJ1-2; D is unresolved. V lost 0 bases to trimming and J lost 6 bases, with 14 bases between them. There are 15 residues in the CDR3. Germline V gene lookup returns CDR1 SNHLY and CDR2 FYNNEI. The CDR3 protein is CASSEAPGSANGYTF. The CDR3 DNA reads TGTGCCAGCAGTGAAGCGCCGGGTAGTGCGAATGGCTACACCTTC.

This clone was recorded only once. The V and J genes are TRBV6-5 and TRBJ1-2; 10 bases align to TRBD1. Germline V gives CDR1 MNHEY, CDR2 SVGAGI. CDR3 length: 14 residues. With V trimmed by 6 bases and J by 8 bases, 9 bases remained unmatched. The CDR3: CASRPDRGDEGYTF. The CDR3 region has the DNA TGTGCCAGCAGGCCGGACAGGGGGGACGAGGGCTACACCTTC.

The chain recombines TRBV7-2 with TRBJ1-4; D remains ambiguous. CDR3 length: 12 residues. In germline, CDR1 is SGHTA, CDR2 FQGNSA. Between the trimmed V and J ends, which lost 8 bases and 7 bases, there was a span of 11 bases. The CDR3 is CASGRWGEKLFF. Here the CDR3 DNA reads TGTGCCAGCGGGAGATGGGGTGAAAAACTGTTTTTT.

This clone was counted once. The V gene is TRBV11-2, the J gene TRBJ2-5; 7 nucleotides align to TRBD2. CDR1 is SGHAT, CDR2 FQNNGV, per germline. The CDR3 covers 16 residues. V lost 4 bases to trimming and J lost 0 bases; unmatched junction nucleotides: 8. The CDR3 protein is CASSSLFRGDQETQYF. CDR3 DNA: TGTGCCAGCAGCTCCCTATTCCGGGGGGACCAAGAGACCCAGTACTTC.

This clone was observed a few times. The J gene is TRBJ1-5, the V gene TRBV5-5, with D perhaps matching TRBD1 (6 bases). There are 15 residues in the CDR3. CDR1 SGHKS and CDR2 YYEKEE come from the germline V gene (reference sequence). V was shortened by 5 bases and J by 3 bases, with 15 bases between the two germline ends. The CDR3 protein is CASSPNRDYNQPQHF. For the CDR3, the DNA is TGTGCCAGCAGTCCCAACAGGGATTACAATCAGCCCCAGCATTTT.

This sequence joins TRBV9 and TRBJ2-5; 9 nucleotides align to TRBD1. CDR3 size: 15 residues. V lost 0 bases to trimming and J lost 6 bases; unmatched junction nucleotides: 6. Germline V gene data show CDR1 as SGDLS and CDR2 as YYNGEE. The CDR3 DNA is TGTGCCAGCAGCGTAGCTGAAGGGACAGGGAAGACCCAGTACTTC. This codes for CASSVAEGTGKTQYF.

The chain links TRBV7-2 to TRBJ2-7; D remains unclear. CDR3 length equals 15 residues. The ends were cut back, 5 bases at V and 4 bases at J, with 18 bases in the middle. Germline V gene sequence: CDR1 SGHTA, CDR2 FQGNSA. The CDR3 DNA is TGTGCCAGCAGCCCCTCCCCCGTTCCGGGTTACGAGCAGTACTTC. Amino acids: CASSPSPVPGYEQYF.